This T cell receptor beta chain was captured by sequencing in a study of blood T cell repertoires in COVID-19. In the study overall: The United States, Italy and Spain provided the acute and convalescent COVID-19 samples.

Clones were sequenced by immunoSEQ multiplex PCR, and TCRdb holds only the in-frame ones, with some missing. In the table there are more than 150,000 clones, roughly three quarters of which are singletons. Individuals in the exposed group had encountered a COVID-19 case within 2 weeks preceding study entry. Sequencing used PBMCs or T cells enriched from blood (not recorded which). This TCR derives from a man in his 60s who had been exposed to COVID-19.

The CDR3 region is CAISGAYGYTF. The CDR3 DNA is TGTGCCATCAGTGGGGCCTATGGCTACACCTTC. The chain carries TRBV10-3 and TRBJ1-2; D uncertain. Germline V lookup: CDR1 ENHRY, CDR2 SYGVKD. The CDR3 runs to 11 residues. V lost 4 bases and J 4 bases, leaving 4 bases between the germline ends.